These 8 T cell receptor beta chains originate from one sample sequenced in a study of cytomegalovirus exposure and HLA in healthy donors listed by TCRdb under 2017. Libraries were constructed by the immunoSEQ multiplex PCR assay. For the multiplex PCR, a mixture combining 60 forward primers for TCR Vbeta segments and 13 reverse primers for TCR Jbeta segments was used. The table comes from immuneACCESS by way of TCRdb, which keeps in-frame sequences with V and J called. Part of the clones is missing from these tables; in studies checked, under half for an unresolved V gene and the rest for unknown reasons. For this sample the table gives roughly 88,000 clones, of which over 75% were detected only once. The ten largest make up around 5.3% of the sample. The sample consisted of PBMCs. These receptors all come from a young man in good health and CMV-seropositive.

The rearrangement joins TRBV6-5 to TRBJ2-7; 13 bases match TRBD2. The germline gives CDR1 MNHEY, CDR2 SVGAGI. CDR3 size: 16 residues. V was pared by 2 bases and J by 6 bases, with 7 bases of the junction left unmatched. CDR3 in DNA: TGTGCCAGCAGTTACCTTACTAGCGGGAGGGCGTCCGAGCAGTACTTC. Translation: CASSYLTSGRASEQYF.

The chain carries TRBV9 and TRBJ2-3, with TRBD2 as a possible D gene (6 bases). Germline V CDR1 and CDR2: SGDLS, YYNGEE. The CDR3 is 13 amino acids. V lost 5 bases, J lost 2 bases, and 9 bases lay in between. The CDR3 loop reads CASRGGITDTQYF. The CDR3 DNA reads as TGTGCCAGCAGGGGCGGGATCACAGATACGCAGTATTTT. Filled out from reference TRBV9 and TRBJ2-3, the complete variable domain reads DSGVTQTPKHLITATGQRVTLRCSPRSGDLSVYWYQQSLDQGLQFLIQYYNGEERAKGNILERFSAQQFPDLHSELNLSSLELGDSALYFCASRGGITDTQYFGPGTRLTVL.

This chain joins TRBV7-9 and TRBJ2-1, with TRBD1 identical over 8 bases. In germline, CDR1 is SEHNR, CDR2 FQNEAQ (reference sequence). V dropped 5 bases and J dropped 3; count of bases not matched to a gene: 12. This CDR3 region has 17 residues. The CDR3 loop reads CASSRPTSGQDYNEQFF. The CDR3 DNA follows: TGTGCCAGCAGCCGTCCTACCTCGGGACAGGACTACAATGAGCAGTTCTTC.

The count of this clone is one. This chain uses TRBV19 with TRBJ1-5, with 7 bases identical to TRBD1. Germline V gene lookup returns CDR1 LNHDA and CDR2 SQIVND (reference sequence). This CDR3 region has 15 residues. Germline trimming cut 3 bases from V and 1 base from J; bases unmatched to any gene: 3. In DNA form, the CDR3 reads TGTGCCAGTAGTATGCAGGGACAGAGCAATCAGCCCCAGCATTTT. Protein: CASSMQGQSNQPQHF.

This chain links TRBV7-9 with TRBJ2-7; TRBD1 is a possible D gene (6 bases). The germline V gene encodes CDR1 SEHNR and CDR2 FQNEAQ (reference sequence). V lost 2 bases to trimming and J lost 0 bases, with 20 bases between them. This CDR3 spans 18 amino acids. The CDR3 region has the DNA TGTGCCAGCAGCTTACGGGACACCATTGCAGGGAGCTCCTACGAGCAGTACTTC. Translation: CASSLRDTIAGSSYEQYF. Full variable domain (outside the CDR3, taken from reference TRBV7-9 and TRBJ2-7): DTGVSQNPRHKITKRGQNVTFRCDPISEHNRLYWYRQTLGQGPEFLTYFQNEAQLEKSRLLSDRFSAERPKGSFSTLEIQRTEQGDSAMYLCASSLRDTIAGSSYEQYFGPGTRLTVT.

V is TRBV7-6 and J is TRBJ2-5; 7 bases match TRBD1. J gave up 7 bases and V 5 bases, and 13 bases lay outside the gene matches. Germline V CDR1 and CDR2: SGHVS, FNYEAQ. This CDR3 is 15 amino acids long. The CDR3 sequence: CASSEGARARGTQYF. The CDR3 DNA is TGTGCCAGCAGCGAGGGGGCGCGGGCCAGGGGGACCCAGTACTTC.

The chain employs TRBV30 and TRBJ2-7; tentative D call: TRBD2 (6 bases). CDR3 length: 12 residues. Germline loops: CDR1 GTSNPN, CDR2 SVGIG (reference sequence). The V end was cut by 0 bases, the J end by 4 bases, with 7 bases between. The CDR3 nucleotides read TGTGCCTGGAGTGTGGGGGGATACGAGCAGTACTTC. Translation gives CAWSVGGYEQYF. The entire variable domain, with the rest obtained from reference TRBV30 and TRBJ2-7, is as follows: SQTIHQWPATLVQPVGSPLSLECTVEGTSNPNLYWYRQAAGRGLQLLFYSVGIGQISSEVPQNLSASRPQDRQFILSSKKLLLSDSGFYLCAWSVGGYEQYFGPGTRLTVT.

The V call is TRBV4-3, the J call TRBJ1-2, with a possible D match to TRBD1 (6 bases). With 3 bases removed from V and 8 bases from J, the gap between germline ends came to 19 bases. CDR3 length: 15 residues. Germline loops: CDR1 LGHNA, CDR2 YSLEER. The CDR3 region has the DNA TGCGCCAGCAGCCAGGGGGCGCCGTTAGGAGGAGGCTACACCTTC. It yields the protein CASSQGAPLGGGYTF.